Below, one T cell receptor (beta chain) is given with its context. This clonotype was seen only a few times. No antigen is known for it. Base qualities are missing; no much larger clone stands one base away. The sample originates from a study of blood T cells in healthy people across ages (dated by TCRdb to the mid-2010s). A note on the overall study: In model experiments, roughly one uniquely barcoded TCR beta cDNA molecule per two T cells was captured by template switching. To track age-related changes in TCR beta repertoire diversity, the study relied on deep sequencing normalized with unique cDNA molecular identifiers. The donors were divided into four age groups: young (average around 15 years), middle-aged (approximately 39), aged (roughly 66) and long-lived (approximately 74). To avoid experimental bias, donors of different ages were spread randomly across the sequencing lanes. For two donors (one aged 18 to 30 and one aged 80 or older), the study analyzed two additional independent replicas of 1 million unique cDNA reads from the same blood draw.

Donors were approximately 42 systemically healthy Caucasian individuals from Russia aged roughly 6 to 90 years. Each donor gave 8 to 10 milliliters of peripheral blood, drawn into EDTA-treated Vacutainer tubes. Ficoll-Paque density-gradient centrifugation was used to isolate PBMCs, with at least 7 million per sample. Trizol reagent was used to extract total RNA from the PBMCs, yielding at least 5.5 micrograms per sample. For every donor, flow cytometry on a PBMC aliquot measured the percentage of naive CD45RAhigh/CD27high T cells. The germline V gene sets CDR1 to SQVTM and CDR2 to ANQGSEA. V lost 3 bases and J lost 5 bases; the stretch between them is 19 bases long. The CDR3 starts with the cysteine, ends with the phenylalanine, and has 15 residues. The entry retains the CDR3 DNA only, 45 bases that are in frame from base 1. Library construction relied on 5' RACE. A second roughly 6 to 11 cycle PCR used a sample-barcoded 5' primer and a J-beta primer mix. Each TCR beta cDNA molecule received a unique molecular identifier from a template-switch 5' adaptor carrying 12 random nucleotides. At least 3 million CDR3-containing paired-end reads were obtained from each sample. All of the RNA was converted into first-strand cDNA using the Mint cDNA synthesis kit, with a TRBC-specific oligonucleotide serving as the primer. All cDNA was treated with uracil-DNA glycosylase and then went through a first 18-cycle PCR with the universal primers M1SS and BC2_uni_R. Concerning the study's data processing: Each sample was normalized by randomly selecting 1 million high-quality reads, each carrying a distinct molecular identifier. Reads sharing molecular identifiers were discarded rather than binned into consensus sequences. MiTCR, run with a Q25 quality threshold and the strictest error-elimination algorithm, handled CDR3 identification, clonotype clustering and error correction. Lower-bound total TCR beta diversity was estimated with a nonparametric unseen species model using Euler transformation. The public reads were run again by TCRdb, first through fastp at Q25 and then through MiXCR, and only productive beta chains were kept. Each CDR3 protein appears once, grouped with its most common genes and DNA. TCRdb's processing, not the authors' own work, is the source of the V and J calls. This sample has 1.5 million to 2 million distinct CDR3 sequences in its table, and more than 35% of those were observed once. Together, the top ten hold 23% of the sample.

Here is what the overall study found, with its caveats: Because profiling used bulk unsorted PBMCs, naive and antigen-experienced compartments could not be compared conclusively. Because the CMV infection status of the donors was unknown, age-related changes in expanded clonotypes may potentially have been confounded. The percentage of naive T cells measured by flow cytometry correlated strongly with observed TCR beta diversity. As age increased, observed TCR beta diversity per million T cells dropped in a roughly linear way, and a significant reduction was already evident by age roughly 40. Estimates of total diversity based on one million sequenced T cells were regarded as lower bounds and as underestimates. Compared with the aged group, the long-lived group had more naive CD4+ T cells, fewer expanded clones and increased TCR diversity, a pattern suggesting age selection.

The sequence is built from TRBV29-1 and TRBJ2-5, with the D segment identity uncertain. The TCR sequence derives from a human donor in good health. The sequenced sample consisted of blood. The DNA sequence is TGCAGCGTTGAGGGAAGTCGGGCTTATGGGGAGACCCAGTACTTC. The translation is CSVEGSRAYGETQYF.